The 2 T cell receptor beta chains listed next were all sequenced from one sample in a study of molecular identifiers for immune sequencing clone quantification. TCRdb re-analysed the PCR reads in MiXCR, keeping a single row per CDR3 protein. This sample has 300,000 to 350,000 distinct CDR3 sequences, with about 22% found just once. Sequencing was performed on naive CD8+ T cells from blood, with Jurkat cell RNA spiked in. Subset here: FACS-sorted CD8+CD4-CCR7+CD45RA+ naive T cells. The origin of the receptors is a human donor in good health. Some libraries in this study had Jurkat cell RNA spiked in.

Notes on this clonotype: Possible read error: a much larger clone is one base away. CDR3 loop: CASSIGPRTSGVQETQYF. In DNA, the CDR3 is TGTGCCAGTAGTATAGGTCCCCGGACTAGCGGAGTGCAAGAGACCCAGTACTTC. This rearrangement joins TRBV19 to TRBJ2-5, with 10 positions matching TRBD2. V shed 1 base and J 2 bases; nucleotides not matched to a gene: 10. The CDR3 covers 18 residues. Germline loops: CDR1 LNHDA, CDR2 SQIVND (reference sequence).

This clonotype has at least ten counts. V is TRBV7-2 and J is TRBJ2-2; D not resolved. Germline lookup yields CDR1 SGHTA and CDR2 FQGNSA. The V end lost 0 bases, the J end lost 1 base, and 3 bases lay between the germline ends. This CDR3 contains 14 residues. The CDR3 DNA reads TGTGCCAGCAGCTTAGCGGGGAACACCGGGGAGCTGTTTTTT. Translated, it gives CASSLAGNTGELFF.